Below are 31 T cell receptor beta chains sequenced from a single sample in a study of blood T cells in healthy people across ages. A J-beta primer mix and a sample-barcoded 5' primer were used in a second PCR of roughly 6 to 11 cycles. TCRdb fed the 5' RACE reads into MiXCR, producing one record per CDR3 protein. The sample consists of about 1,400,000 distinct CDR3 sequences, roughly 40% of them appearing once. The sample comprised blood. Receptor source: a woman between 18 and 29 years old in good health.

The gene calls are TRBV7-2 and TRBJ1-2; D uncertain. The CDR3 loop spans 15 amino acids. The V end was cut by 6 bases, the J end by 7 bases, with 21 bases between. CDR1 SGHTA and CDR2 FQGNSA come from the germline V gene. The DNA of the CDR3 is TGTGCCAGCAGTTCTGGGGTGGTTCGGGATGGTGGCTACACCTTC. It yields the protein CASSSGVVRDGGYTF. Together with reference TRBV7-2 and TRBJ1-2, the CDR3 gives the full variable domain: GAGVSQSPSNKVTEKGKDVELRCDPISGHTALYWYRQSLGQGLEFLIYFQGNSAPDKSGLPSDRFSAERTGGSVSTLTIQRTQQEDSAVYLCASSSGVVRDGGYTFGSGTRLTVV.

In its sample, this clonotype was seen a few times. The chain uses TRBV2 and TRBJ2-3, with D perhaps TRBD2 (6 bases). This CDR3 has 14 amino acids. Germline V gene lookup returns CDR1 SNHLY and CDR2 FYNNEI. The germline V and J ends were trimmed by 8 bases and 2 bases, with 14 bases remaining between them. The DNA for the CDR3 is TGTGCCAGCCGAAGACTAGGCGCCACAGATACGCAGTATTTT. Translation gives CASRRLGATDTQYF.

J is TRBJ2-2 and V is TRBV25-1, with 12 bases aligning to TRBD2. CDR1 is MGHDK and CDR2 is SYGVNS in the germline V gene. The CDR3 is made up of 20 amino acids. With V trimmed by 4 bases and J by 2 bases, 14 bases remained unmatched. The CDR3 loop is CASSGLGTSGPKGNTGELFF. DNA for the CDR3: TGTGCCAGCAGTGGCCTCGGGACTAGCGGGCCCAAGGGAAACACCGGGGAGCTGTTTTTT.

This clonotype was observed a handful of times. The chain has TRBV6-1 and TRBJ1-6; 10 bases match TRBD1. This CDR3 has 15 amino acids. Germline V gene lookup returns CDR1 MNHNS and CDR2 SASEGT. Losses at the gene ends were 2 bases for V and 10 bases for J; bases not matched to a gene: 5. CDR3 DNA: TGTGCCAGCAGTGAATCGGACAGGGGGAGGTCACCCCTCCACTTT. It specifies CASSESDRGRSPLHF.

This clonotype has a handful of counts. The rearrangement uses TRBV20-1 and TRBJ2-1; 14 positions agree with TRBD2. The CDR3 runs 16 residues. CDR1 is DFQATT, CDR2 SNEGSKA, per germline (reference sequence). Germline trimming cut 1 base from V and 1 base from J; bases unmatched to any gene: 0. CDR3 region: CSARGTSGRSYNEQFF. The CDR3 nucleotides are TGCAGTGCTAGAGGGACTAGCGGGAGGTCCTACAATGAGCAGTTCTTC.

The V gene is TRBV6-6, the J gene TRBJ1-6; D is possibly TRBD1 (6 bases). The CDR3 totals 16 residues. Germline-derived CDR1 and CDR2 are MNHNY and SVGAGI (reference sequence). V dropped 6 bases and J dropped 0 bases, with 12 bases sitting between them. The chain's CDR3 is CASSLEGVSYNSPLHF. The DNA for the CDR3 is TGTGCCAGCAGCCTGGAGGGGGTCTCCTATAATTCACCCCTCCACTTT.

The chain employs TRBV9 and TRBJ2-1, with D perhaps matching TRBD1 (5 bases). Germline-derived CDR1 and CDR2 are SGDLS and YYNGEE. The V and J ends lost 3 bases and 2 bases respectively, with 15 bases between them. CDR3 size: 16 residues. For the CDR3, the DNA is TGTGCCAGCAGCGAGGGGTTGATAACCCCCTACAATGAGCAGTTCTTC. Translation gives CASSEGLITPYNEQFF.

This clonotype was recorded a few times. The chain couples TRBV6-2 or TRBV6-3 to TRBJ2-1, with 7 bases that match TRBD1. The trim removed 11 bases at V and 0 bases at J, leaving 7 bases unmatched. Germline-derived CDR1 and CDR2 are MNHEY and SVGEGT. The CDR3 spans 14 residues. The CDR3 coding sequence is TGTGCCGGATCCGCAGGGGGCTCCTACAATGAGCAGTTCTTC. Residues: CAGSAGGSYNEQFF.

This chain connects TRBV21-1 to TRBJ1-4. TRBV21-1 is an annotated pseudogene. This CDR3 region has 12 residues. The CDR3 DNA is TGTGCCAGCAGGACGTATCGGGGAAAACTGTTTTTT. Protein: CASRTYRGKLFF.

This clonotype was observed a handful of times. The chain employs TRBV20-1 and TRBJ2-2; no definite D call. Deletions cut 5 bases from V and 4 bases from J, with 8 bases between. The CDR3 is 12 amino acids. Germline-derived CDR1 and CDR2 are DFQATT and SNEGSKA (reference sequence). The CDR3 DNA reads TGCAGTGCTCGAGGACCCACCGGGGAGCTGTTTTTT. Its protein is CSARGPTGELFF.

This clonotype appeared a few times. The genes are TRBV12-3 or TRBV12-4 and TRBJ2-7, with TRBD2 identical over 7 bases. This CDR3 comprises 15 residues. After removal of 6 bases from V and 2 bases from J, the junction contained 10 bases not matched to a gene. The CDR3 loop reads CASSPWGGEAYEQYF. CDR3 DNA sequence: TGTGCCAGCAGCCCGTGGGGGGGGGAAGCCTACGAGCAGTACTTC.

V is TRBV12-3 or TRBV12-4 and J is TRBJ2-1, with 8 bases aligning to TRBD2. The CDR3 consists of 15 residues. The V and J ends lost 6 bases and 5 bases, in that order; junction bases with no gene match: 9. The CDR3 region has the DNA TGTGCCAGCAGCCCCCGGGCGGGAGGCCACAATGAGCAGTTCTTC. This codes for CASSPRAGGHNEQFF.

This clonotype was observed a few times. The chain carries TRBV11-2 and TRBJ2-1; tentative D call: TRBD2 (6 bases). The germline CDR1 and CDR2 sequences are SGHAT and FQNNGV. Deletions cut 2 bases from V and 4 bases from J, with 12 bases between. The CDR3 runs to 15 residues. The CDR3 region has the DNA TGTGCCAGCAGCTTAAACGGGAGACCTTACAATGAGCAGTTCTTC. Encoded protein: CASSLNGRPYNEQFF.

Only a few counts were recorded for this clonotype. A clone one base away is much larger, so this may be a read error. CDR3 in amino acids: CASSANYPDNEQFF. In DNA form, the CDR3 reads TGCGCCAGCAGCGCTAACTACCCTGACAATGAGCAGTTCTTC. The chain is built from TRBV5-1 and TRBJ2-1; no firm D call. CDR3 size: 14 residues. Per the germline V gene, CDR1 is SGHRS and CDR2 is YFSETQ. The germline V and J ends were trimmed by 4 bases and 5 bases, with 13 bases remaining between them.

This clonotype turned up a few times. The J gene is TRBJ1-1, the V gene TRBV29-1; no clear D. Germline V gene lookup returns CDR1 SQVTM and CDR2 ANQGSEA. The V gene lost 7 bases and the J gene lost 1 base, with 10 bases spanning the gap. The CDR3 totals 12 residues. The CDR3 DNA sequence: TGCAGCGGAATACAGCCGAACACTGAAGCTTTCTTT. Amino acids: CSGIQPNTEAFF.

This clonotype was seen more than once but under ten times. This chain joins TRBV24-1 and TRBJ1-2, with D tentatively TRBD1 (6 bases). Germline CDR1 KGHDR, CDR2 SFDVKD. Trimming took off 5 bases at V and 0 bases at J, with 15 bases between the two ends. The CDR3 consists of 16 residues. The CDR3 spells CATSAGAVIANYGYTF. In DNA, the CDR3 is TGTGCCACCAGTGCAGGGGCGGTTATCGCTAACTATGGCTACACCTTC.

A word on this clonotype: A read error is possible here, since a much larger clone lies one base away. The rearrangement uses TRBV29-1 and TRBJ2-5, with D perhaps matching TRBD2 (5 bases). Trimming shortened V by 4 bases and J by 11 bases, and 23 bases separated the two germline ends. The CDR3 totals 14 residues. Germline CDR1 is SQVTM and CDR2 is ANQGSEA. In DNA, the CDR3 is TGCAGCGTTGCCGGGGTAGTGGGGTTCAATGAGCAGTACTTC. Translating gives CSVAGVVGFNEQYF.

CDR3 sequence: CASSPGGQGREQFF. CDR3 in DNA: TGTGCCAGCAGCCCGGGGGGGCAGGGTAGGGAGCAGTTCTTC. This chain links TRBV7-2 with TRBJ2-1; 8 positions match TRBD2. Germline V gives CDR1 SGHTA, CDR2 FQGNSA. The CDR3 extends over 14 amino acids. V lost 5 bases, J lost 10 bases, and 10 bases stayed unmatched.

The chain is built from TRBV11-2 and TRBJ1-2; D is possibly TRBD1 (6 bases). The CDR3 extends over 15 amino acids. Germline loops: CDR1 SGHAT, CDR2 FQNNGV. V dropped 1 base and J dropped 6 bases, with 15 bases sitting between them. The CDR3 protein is CASSLGAGVLHGYTF. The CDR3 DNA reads TGTGCCAGCAGCTTAGGGGCAGGGGTTCTGCATGGCTACACCTTC.

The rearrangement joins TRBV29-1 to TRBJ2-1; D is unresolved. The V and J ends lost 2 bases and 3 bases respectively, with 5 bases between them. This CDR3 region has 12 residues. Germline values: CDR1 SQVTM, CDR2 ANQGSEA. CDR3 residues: CSVEMGYNEQFF. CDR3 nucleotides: TGCAGCGTTGAAATGGGCTACAATGAGCAGTTCTTC.

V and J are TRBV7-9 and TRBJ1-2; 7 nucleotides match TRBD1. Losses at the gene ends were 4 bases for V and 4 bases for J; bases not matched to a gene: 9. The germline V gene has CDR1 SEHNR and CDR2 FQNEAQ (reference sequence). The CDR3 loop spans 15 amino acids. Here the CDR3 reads CASSSPGRGPYGYTF. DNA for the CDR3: TGTGCCAGCAGCTCCCCTGGGAGGGGGCCCTATGGCTACACCTTC.

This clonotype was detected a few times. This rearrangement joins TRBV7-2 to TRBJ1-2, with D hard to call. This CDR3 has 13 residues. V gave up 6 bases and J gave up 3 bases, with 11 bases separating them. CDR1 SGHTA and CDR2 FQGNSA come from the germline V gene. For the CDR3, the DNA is TGTGCCAGCAGTTTATCGAGGGACTATGGCTACACCTTC. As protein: CASSLSRDYGYTF. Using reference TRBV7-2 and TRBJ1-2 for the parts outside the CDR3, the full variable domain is GAGVSQSPSNKVTEKGKDVELRCDPISGHTALYWYRQSLGQGLEFLIYFQGNSAPDKSGLPSDRFSAERTGGSVSTLTIQRTQQEDSAVYLCASSLSRDYGYTFGSGTRLTVV.

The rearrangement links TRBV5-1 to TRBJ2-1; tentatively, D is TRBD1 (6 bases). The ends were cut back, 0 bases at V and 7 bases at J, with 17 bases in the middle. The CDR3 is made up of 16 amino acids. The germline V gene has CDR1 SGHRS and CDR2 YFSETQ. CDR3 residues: CASSLATGSHRNEQFF. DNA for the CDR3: TGCGCCAGCAGCTTGGCCACAGGGAGTCATCGGAATGAGCAGTTCTTC.

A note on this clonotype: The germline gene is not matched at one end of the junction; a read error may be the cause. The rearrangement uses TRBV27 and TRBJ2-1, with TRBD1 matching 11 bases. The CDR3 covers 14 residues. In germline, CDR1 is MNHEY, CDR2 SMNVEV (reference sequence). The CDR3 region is CASSHGTGGNERFF. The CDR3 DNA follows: TGTGCCAGCAGTCACGGGACAGGGGGAAATGAGCGGTTCTTC.

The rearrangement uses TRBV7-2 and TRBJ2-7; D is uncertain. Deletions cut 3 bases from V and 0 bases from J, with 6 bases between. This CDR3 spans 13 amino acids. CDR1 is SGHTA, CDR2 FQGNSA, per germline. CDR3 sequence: CASSLEISYEQYF. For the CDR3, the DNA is TGTGCCAGCAGCTTGGAGATCTCCTACGAGCAGTACTTC.

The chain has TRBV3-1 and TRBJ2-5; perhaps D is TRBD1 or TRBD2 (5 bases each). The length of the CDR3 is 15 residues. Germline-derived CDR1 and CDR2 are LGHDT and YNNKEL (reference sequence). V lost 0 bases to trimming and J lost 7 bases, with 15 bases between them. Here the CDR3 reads CASSQERGSEGTQYF. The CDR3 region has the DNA TGTGCCAGCAGCCAAGAAAGGGGAAGCGAGGGGACCCAGTACTTC.

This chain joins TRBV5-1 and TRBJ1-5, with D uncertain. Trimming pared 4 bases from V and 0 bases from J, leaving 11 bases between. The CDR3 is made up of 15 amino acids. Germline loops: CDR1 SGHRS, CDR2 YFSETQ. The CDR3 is CASSPLGPSNQPQHF. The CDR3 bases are TGCGCCAGCAGCCCTCTGGGTCCTAGCAATCAGCCCCAGCATTTT.

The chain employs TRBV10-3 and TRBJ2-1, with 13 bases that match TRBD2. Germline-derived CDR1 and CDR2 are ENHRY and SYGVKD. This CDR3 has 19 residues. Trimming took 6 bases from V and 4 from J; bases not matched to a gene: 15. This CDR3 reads CAISLGLAGVGGDYNEQFF. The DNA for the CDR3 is TGTGCCATCAGCCTCGGACTAGCGGGAGTCGGGGGGGATTACAATGAGCAGTTCTTC.

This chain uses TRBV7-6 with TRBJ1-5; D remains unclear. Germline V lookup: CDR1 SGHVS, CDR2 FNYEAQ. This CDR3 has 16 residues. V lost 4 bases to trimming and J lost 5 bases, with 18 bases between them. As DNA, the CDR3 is TGTGCCAGCAGCTCCGAGTTACGTAGAAGGGATCAGCCCCAGCATTTT. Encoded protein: CASSSELRRRDQPQHF.

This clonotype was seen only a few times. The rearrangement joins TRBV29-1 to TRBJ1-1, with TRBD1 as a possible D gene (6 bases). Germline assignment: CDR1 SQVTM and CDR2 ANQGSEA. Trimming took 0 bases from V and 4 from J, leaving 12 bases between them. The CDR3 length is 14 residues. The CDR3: CSVEDPGGRTEAFF. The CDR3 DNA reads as TGCAGCGTTGAAGATCCTGGGGGGCGCACTGAAGCTTTCTTT. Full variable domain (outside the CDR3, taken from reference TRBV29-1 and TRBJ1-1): SAVISQKPSRDICQRGTSLTIQCQVDSQVTMMFWYRQQPGQSLTLIATANQGSEATYESGFVIDKFPISRPNLTFSTLTVSNMSPEDSSIYLCSVEDPGGRTEAFFGQGTRLTVV.

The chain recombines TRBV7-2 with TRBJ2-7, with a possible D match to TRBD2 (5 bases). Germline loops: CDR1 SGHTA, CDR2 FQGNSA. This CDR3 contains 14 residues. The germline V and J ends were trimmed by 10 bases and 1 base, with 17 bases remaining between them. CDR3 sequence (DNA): TGTGCCATCTCACAAGAGAGGGCATCCTACGAGCAGTACTTC. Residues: CAISQERASYEQYF.